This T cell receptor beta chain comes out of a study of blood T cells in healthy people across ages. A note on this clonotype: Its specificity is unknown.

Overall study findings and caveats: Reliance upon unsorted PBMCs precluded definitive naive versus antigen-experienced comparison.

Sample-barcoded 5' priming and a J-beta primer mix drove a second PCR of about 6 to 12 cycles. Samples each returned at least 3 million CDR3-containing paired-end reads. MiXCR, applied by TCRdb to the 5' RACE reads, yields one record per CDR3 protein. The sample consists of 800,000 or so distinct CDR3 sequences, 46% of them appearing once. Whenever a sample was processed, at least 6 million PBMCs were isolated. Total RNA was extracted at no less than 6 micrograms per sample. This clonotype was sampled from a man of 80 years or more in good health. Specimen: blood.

This chain's CDR3 is CASSYSRAGDQETQYF. CDR3 sequence (DNA): TGTGCCAGCAGTTACTCTCGAGCGGGAGACCAAGAGACCCAGTACTTC. The J gene is TRBJ2-7, the V gene TRBV6-2 or TRBV6-3; 8 bases agree with TRBD2. TRBJ2-5 explains the end of the DNA better; the J call may be wrong. The CDR3 is 16 residues long. CDR1 is MNHEY and CDR2 is SVGEGT in the germline V gene.